This T cell receptor beta chain is from a study of naive and memory T cell subsets. Unmatched junction bases numbered 2, after V lost 5 bases and J lost 4 bases. Germline V gene lookup returns CDR1 SEHNR and CDR2 FQNEAQ (reference sequence). This CDR3 comprises 13 residues. Ligated cDNA underwent four rounds of PCR with nested alpha and beta constant region primers and SP2. MiXCR was run by TCRdb on the 5' RACE reads, yielding one entry per CDR3 protein. Among about 62,000 distinct CDR3 sequences listed, 6.5% to 9% were seen once. TCR cDNA received a 3' ligated oligonucleotide that carried a UMI. The receptor was isolated from a female donor in good health. The chain has TRBV7-9 and TRBJ2-5; 9 bases match TRBD1. As DNA, the CDR3 is TGTGCCAGCAGCCGGGACAGGGTAGAGACCCAGTACTTC. This codes for CASSRDRVETQYF.